The rows below give T cell receptor beta chains drawn from one sample of a study of chemoradiotherapy in HPV16-positive cancers. Generated by immunoSEQ multiplex PCR, the TCRdb table keeps only in-frame clones and is missing some. The sample lists fewer than 70,000 clones, roughly 90% occurring once. Material: blood, obtained from a patient who underwent chemoradiotherapy. The source is a human donor with HPV-associated anogenital cancer. CDR3s include the opening cysteine and the closing phenylalanine or tryptophan. The D gene is left open where the match is weak. Only part of the rows carry a size: once, few, many, or a class if the clone is expanded.

CDR3 protein	CDR3 DNA	CDR3 length	clone size	D gene	V gene	J gene
CASSPEEQYF	TGTGCCAGCAGCCCGGAGGAGCAGTACTTC	10	once	.	TRBV11-3	TRBJ2-7
CASSVGTSGRHEQFF	TGTGCCAGCAGCGTTGGGACTAGCGGGAGACATGAGCAGTTCTTC	15	.	TRBD2	TRBV7-8	TRBJ2-1
CASSQTNQPQHF	TGTGCCAGCAGCCAGACTAATCAGCCCCAGCATTTT	12	.	.	TRBV6-5	TRBJ1-5
CASSYGETQYF	TGTGCCAGCAGCTACGGGGAGACCCAGTACTTC	11	.	.	TRBV5-6	TRBJ2-5
CASSEAGINQPQHF	TGTGCCAGCAGCGAGGCGGGGATTAATCAGCCCCAGCATTTT	14	.	.	TRBV9	TRBJ1-5
CASSSEESNSPLHF	TGCGCCAGCAGCTCGGAGGAGTCTAATTCACCCCTCCACTTT	14	.	.	TRBV5-1	TRBJ1-6
CASSLDWGNTDTQYF	TGTGCCAGCAGCTTAGACTGGGGCAACACAGATACGCAGTATTTT	15	.	.	TRBV7-2	TRBJ2-3
CASSFSDSTTYEQYF	TGTGCCAGCAGCTTTTCTGACTCGACCACCTACGAGCAGTACTTC	15	.	.	TRBV7-2	TRBJ2-7
CASYRTETDTQYF	TGTGCCAGCTACAGGACCGAAACAGATACGCAGTATTTT	13	.	.	TRBV6-5	TRBJ2-3
CASRDRDTGELFF	TGCGCCAGCAGGGACAGGGACACCGGGGAGCTGTTTTTT	13	.	TRBD1	TRBV5-1	TRBJ2-2
CASSLSGTAYNSPLHF	TGTGCCAGCAGTTTGTCGGGGACAGCCTATAATTCACCCCTCCACTTT	16	.	TRBD1	TRBV27	TRBJ1-6
CASSDPPYNEQFF	TGTGCCAGCAGTGACCCTCCCTACAATGAGCAGTTCTTC	13	.	.	TRBV6-4	TRBJ2-1
CASSAELSYNEQFF	TGTGCCAGCAGCGCTGAGCTCTCCTACAATGAGCAGTTCTTC	14	.	.	TRBV9	TRBJ2-1
CATQGGNSPLHF	TGTGCCACCCAGGGTGGGAATTCACCCCTCCACTTT	12	.	.	TRBV27	TRBJ1-6
CASSGRRLAGGPHRSYEQYF	TGTGCCAGCAGTGGACGCAGACTAGCGGGGGGGCCGCACCGAAGCTACGAGCAGTACTTC	20	.	TRBD2	TRBV6-1	TRBJ2-7
CASSVTGELFF	TGTGCCAGCAGCGTAACCGGGGAGCTGTTTTTT	11	.	.	TRBV7-2	TRBJ2-2
CASSPTENTEAFF	TGCGCCAGCAGTCCTACAGAAAACACTGAAGCTTTCTTT	13	.	.	TRBV4-3	TRBJ1-1
CASSLLKPEKAFF	TGTGCCAGCAGTTTACTAAAGCCGGAGAAAGCTTTCTTT	13	once	.	TRBV28	TRBJ1-1
CASSTNSYNSPLHF	TGTGCCAGTAGTACTAATTCCTATAATTCACCCCTCCACTTT	14	.	.	TRBV19	TRBJ1-6
CASSGQGDSPADTQYF	TGTGCCAGCAGCGGCCAAGGGGACTCCCCTGCAGATACGCAGTATTTT	16	.	.	TRBV5-5	TRBJ2-3
CASSNLRANQETQYF	TGTGCCAGCAGCAACCTTCGGGCAAACCAAGAGACCCAGTACTTC	15	.	.	TRBV21-1	TRBJ2-5
CASRPQKSSIRGEGQETQYF	TGTGCCAGCAGACCCCAAAAATCGTCTATTCGTGGAGAGGGTCAAGAGACCCAGTACTTC	20	.	.	TRBV21-1	TRBJ2-5
CASSLDGVVTGGFTDTQYF	TGTGCCAGCAGCTTAGATGGGGTTGTTACAGGGGGCTTCACAGATACGCAGTATTTT	19	once	TRBD1	TRBV11-2	TRBJ2-3
CASSRQGASVNTEAFF	TGTGCCAGCAGCCGACAGGGGGCTTCAGTGAACACTGAAGCTTTCTTT	16	.	TRBD1	TRBV7-6	TRBJ1-1
CASSVTGSNYGYTF	TGTGCCAGCTCAGTCACAGGGTCTAACTATGGCTACACCTTC	14	.	.	TRBV18	TRBJ1-2
CASSSLAWEQFF	TGCGCCAGCAGCTCACTAGCATGGGAGCAGTTCTTC	12	.	.	TRBV5-1	TRBJ2-1
CASGLHQTGVTEAFF	TGTGCTAGTGGTTTGCACCAGACAGGGGTCACTGAAGCTTTCTTT	15	.	TRBD1	TRBV12-5	TRBJ1-1
CAWSHRGLTTSGNTIYF	TGTGCCTGGAGCCACAGGGGGCTAACCACCTCTGGAAACACCATATATTTT	17	.	TRBD1	TRBV30	TRBJ1-3
CASSPTGGRNTIYF	TGTGCCAGCAGTCCAACAGGGGGCAGAAACACCATATATTTT	14	once	TRBD1	TRBV6-5	TRBJ1-3
CASSQEWTGNYGYTF	TGCGCCAGCAGCCAAGAGTGGACAGGGAACTATGGCTACACCTTC	15	.	TRBD1	TRBV4-3	TRBJ1-2
CAWSKGEGKALHF	TGTGCCTGGAGTAAGGGGGAGGGGAAAGCCCTCCACTTT	13	.	.	TRBV30	TRBJ1-6
CASSLGWGAAGDYEQYF	TGCGCCAGCAGCTTGGGTTGGGGGGCGGCGGGAGACTACGAGCAGTACTTC	17	.	.	TRBV5-1	TRBJ2-7
CSARARDEQYF	TGCAGTGCTAGAGCCCGGGACGAGCAGTACTTC	11	.	.	TRBV20-1	TRBJ2-7
CASSLGLARNEQFF	TGTGCCAGCAGCTTAGGGCTAGCTCGGAATGAGCAGTTCTTC	14	.	.	TRBV7-2	TRBJ2-1
CASSPIEGVNQPQHF	TGTGCCAGCAGCCCCATAGAGGGGGTAAATCAGCCCCAGCATTTT	15	.	.	TRBV6-5	TRBJ1-5
CASSVADSYQPQHF	TGTGCCAGCAGCGTAGCCGACAGCTATCAGCCCCAGCATTTT	14	.	.	TRBV9	TRBJ1-5
CASSMRHRGLNSGNTIYF	TGTGCCAGTAGTATGAGGCACAGGGGATTAAACTCTGGAAACACCATATATTTT	18	.	TRBD1	TRBV19	TRBJ1-3
CASSLSGLYNEQFF	TGCGCCAGCAGCTTAAGCGGGCTTTACAATGAGCAGTTCTTC	14	.	.	TRBV5-1	TRBJ2-1
CASSSGTSGRATTDTQYF	TGCGCCAGCAGCTCCGGGACTAGCGGGAGGGCCACGACAGATACGCAGTATTTT	18	.	TRBD2	TRBV5-1	TRBJ2-3
CASSVRGSADGGLVNEQFF	TGTGCCAGCAGCGTTCGCGGTAGCGCTGACGGGGGTTTAGTGAATGAGCAGTTCTTC	19	.	.	TRBV9	TRBJ2-1
CASSAGIEYTEAFF	TGTGCCAGCAGCGCTGGGATTGAGTACACTGAAGCTTTCTTT	14	.	.	TRBV7-2	TRBJ1-1
CASSFQTGGNSPLHF	TGCGCCAGCAGCTTCCAGACAGGGGGGAATTCACCCCTCCACTTT	15	.	TRBD1	TRBV5-1	TRBJ1-6
CASSPFIGGTGELFF	TGTGCCAGCAGTCCCTTTATCGGCGGCACCGGGGAGCTGTTTTTT	15	.	.	TRBV27	TRBJ2-2
CASSFTPLGEQYF	TGTGCCAGCAGCTTTACACCCCTAGGCGAGCAGTACTTC	13	medium-sized	.	TRBV7-3	TRBJ2-7
CASSLNGKNYGYTF	TGTGCCAGCAGCTTGAATGGGAAAAACTATGGCTACACCTTC	14	.	.	TRBV5-6	TRBJ1-2
CASSSTWLGSKNIQYF	TGTGCCAGCAGTTCCACCTGGCTGGGGTCCAAAAACATTCAGTACTTC	16	.	.	TRBV27	TRBJ2-4
CASSLTSGIYNEQFF	TGTGCCAGCAGCTTAACCAGCGGGATCTACAATGAGCAGTTCTTC	15	.	TRBD2	TRBV7-3	TRBJ2-1
CASTRQDSYNEQFF	TGCGCCAGCACCAGACAGGATTCCTACAATGAGCAGTTCTTC	14	.	.	TRBV10-2	TRBJ2-1
CASSTLRGTQYF	TGTGCCAGCAGCACCCTCCGGGGTACGCAGTATTTT	12	.	.	TRBV11-2	TRBJ2-3
CASDRGEAGANVLTF	TGTGCCAGCGATAGGGGGGAGGCTGGGGCCAACGTCCTGACTTTC	15	.	.	TRBV6-1	TRBJ2-6
CASSRGGPNNEQFF	TGCGCCAGCAGCCGGGGGGGTCCTAACAATGAGCAGTTCTTC	14	once	TRBD2	TRBV4-1	TRBJ2-1
CSVESGTDTQYF	TGCAGCGTTGAGAGCGGCACAGATACGCAGTATTTT	12	.	.	TRBV29-1	TRBJ2-3
CATSRGRVTSNQPQHF	TGTGCCACGTCGCGGGGCAGGGTAACTAGCAATCAGCCCCAGCATTTT	16	.	.	TRBV28	TRBJ1-5
CASSPPGGTGNTIYF	TGTGCCAGCTCACCACCGGGGGGGACTGGAAACACCATATATTTT	15	.	.	TRBV18	TRBJ1-3
CASSSPSFRDSTDTQYF	TGTGCCAGCAGCTCGCCCTCTTTCAGAGATAGCACAGATACGCAGTATTTT	17	.	.	TRBV7-2	TRBJ2-3